This is a list of T cell receptor beta chains from one sample in a study of blood T cell repertoires in COVID-19. The table came from immunoSEQ multiplex PCR; TCRdb's copy has only in-frame clones and leaves some out. The sample contains 300,000 to 350,000 clones, 75% to 90% of which appear only once. Sequencing was done on a sample of peripheral blood. These receptors were collected from a woman aged 45-65 years with COVID-19, enrolled during active disease. The CDR3 runs from the conserved cysteine through the conserved F or W. A D gene is named only where the DNA matches it firmly. Some rows have no size entry. The others give once, few or many, or a class for an expanded clone.

j_call	d_call	clone_size	v_call	cdr3_aa	cdr3_nt
TRBJ2-4	TRBD2	.	TRBV19	CASSRGGVAKNIQYF	TGTGCCAGTAGTCGCGGGGGGGTAGCCAAAAACATTCAGTACTTC
TRBJ2-7	.	once	TRBV5-5	CASTMGGAAYEQYF	TGTGCCAGCACCATGGGGGGGGCAGCCTACGAGCAGTACTTC
TRBJ2-1	.	.	TRBV24-1	CATSDFGNEQFF	TGTGCCACCAGTGATTTCGGGAATGAGCAGTTCTTC
TRBJ2-6	TRBD2	.	TRBV27	CASSRGTSGRSPGANVLTF	TGTGCCAGCAGTCGGGGCACTAGCGGGAGGTCTCCTGGGGCCAACGTCCTGACTTTC
TRBJ2-7	TRBD2	.	TRBV5-4	CASSLDTGRGYEQYF	TGTGCCAGCAGCCTGGACACCGGGAGGGGCTACGAGCAGTACTTC
TRBJ1-5	TRBD1	.	TRBV18	CASSPDRGDSNQPQHF	TGTGCCAGCTCACCGGACAGGGGTGATAGCAATCAGCCCCAGCATTTT
TRBJ2-3	.	.	TRBV18	CASSPVLRDRADTQYF	TGTGCCAGCTCACCTGTTTTGCGGGATCGAGCAGATACGCAGTATTTT
TRBJ2-1	.	.	TRBV19	CASSGAIFDEQFF	TGTGCCAGTAGTGGGGCCATTTTTGATGAGCAGTTCTTC
TRBJ2-2	.	.	TRBV3-1/TRBV3-2	CASSPTVGELFF	TGTGCCAGCAGCCCCACGGTCGGGGAGCTGTTTTTT
TRBJ2-1	TRBD2	.	TRBV19	CASSKAGGREFF	TGTGCCAGTAGCAAAGCGGGAGGGCGTGAGTTCTTC
TRBJ1-1	TRBD1	.	TRBV10-1	CASRARQGKNTEAFF	TGCGCCAGCAGAGCCAGACAGGGGAAGAACACTGAAGCTTTCTTT
TRBJ2-7	TRBD1	.	TRBV14	CASSLRDRAGYEQYF	TGTGCCAGCAGCCTCCGGGACAGGGCTGGTTACGAGCAGTACTTC
TRBJ1-2	.	.	TRBV27	CASTTGGGAGYTF	TGTGCCAGCACTACTGGGGGGGGTGCAGGCTACACCTTC
TRBJ2-5	TRBD2	.	TRBV7-2	CASSFTGGETQYF	TGTGCCAGCAGCTTTACGGGAGGAGAGACCCAGTACTTC
TRBJ1-1	TRBD1	once	TRBV29-1	CSAQADRVRTEAFF	TGCAGCGCGCAAGCAGACAGGGTGCGGACTGAAGCTTTCTTT
TRBJ1-6	TRBD1	once	TRBV5-5	CASSLQGVVSPLHF	TGTGCCAGCAGCTTACAGGGGGTAGTTTCACCCCTCCACTTT
TRBJ1-1	.	.	TRBV6-5	CASSYVPGTEAFF	TGTGCCAGCAGTTATGTGCCAGGCACTGAAGCTTTCTTT
TRBJ2-1	TRBD1	.	TRBV5-8	CASSGQGRGEQFF	TGTGCCAGCAGTGGACAGGGAAGGGGTGAGCAGTTCTTC
TRBJ2-3	.	.	TRBV29-1	CSVEGDTDTQYF	TGCAGCGTTGAAGGCGACACAGATACGCAGTATTTT
TRBJ1-4	.	.	TRBV19	CASSHPRDSNEKLFF	TGTGCCAGTAGCCATCCGAGGGATTCAAATGAAAAACTGTTTTTT
TRBJ2-5	TRBD2	.	TRBV7-3	CASRLAGEITETQYF	TGTGCCAGCAGGCTAGCGGGAGAAATAACAGAGACCCAGTACTTC
TRBJ2-1	TRBD2	.	TRBV25-1	CASMGGLGGRREEQFF	TGTGCCAGCATGGGGGGTTTGGGCGGGAGGCGGGAGGAGCAGTTCTTC
TRBJ2-7	TRBD1	.	TRBV20-1	CSARDRGEQYF	TGCAGTGCTAGGGACAGGGGCGAGCAGTACTTC
TRBJ2-7	TRBD2	once	TRBV3-1/TRBV3-2	CASRVAGGPVKLYF	TGTGCCAGCAGGGTAGCGGGAGGGCCCGTTAAACTGTACTTC
TRBJ2-3	.	.	TRBV10-3	CAIAARPGESTDTQYF	TGTGCCATCGCCGCCCGACCGGGGGAGAGCACAGATACGCAGTATTTT